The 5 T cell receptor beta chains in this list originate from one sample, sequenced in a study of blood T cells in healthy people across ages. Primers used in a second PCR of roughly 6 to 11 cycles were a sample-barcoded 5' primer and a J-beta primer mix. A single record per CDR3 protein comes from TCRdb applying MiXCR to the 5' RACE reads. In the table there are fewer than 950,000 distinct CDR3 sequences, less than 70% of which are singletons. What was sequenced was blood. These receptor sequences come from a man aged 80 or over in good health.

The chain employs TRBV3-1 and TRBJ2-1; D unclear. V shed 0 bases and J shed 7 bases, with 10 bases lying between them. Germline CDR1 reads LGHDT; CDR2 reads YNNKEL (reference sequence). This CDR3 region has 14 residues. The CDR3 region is CASSQDASRNEQFF. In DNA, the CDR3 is TGTGCCAGCAGCCAAGATGCGAGCCGGAATGAGCAGTTCTTC.

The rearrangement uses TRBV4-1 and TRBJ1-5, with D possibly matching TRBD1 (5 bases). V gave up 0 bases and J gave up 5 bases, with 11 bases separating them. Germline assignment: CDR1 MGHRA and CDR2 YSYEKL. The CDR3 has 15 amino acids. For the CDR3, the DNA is TGCGCCAGCAGCCAAGATCGCGGGGACGATCAGCCCCAGCATTTT. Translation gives CASSQDRGDDQPQHF.

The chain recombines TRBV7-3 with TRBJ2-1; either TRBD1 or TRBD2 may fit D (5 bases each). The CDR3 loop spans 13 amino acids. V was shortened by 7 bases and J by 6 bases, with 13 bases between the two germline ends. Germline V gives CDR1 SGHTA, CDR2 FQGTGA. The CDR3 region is CASTDLGTNEQFF. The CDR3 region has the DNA TGTGCCAGCACCGACCTGGGGACCAATGAGCAGTTCTTC.

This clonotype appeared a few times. This CDR3 reads CASSEQGQETQYF. The CDR3 nucleotides read TGTGCCAGCAGTGAACAGGGGCAAGAGACCCAGTACTTC. The chain combines TRBV6-1 with TRBJ2-5, with D possibly matching TRBD1 (6 bases). The ends were cut back, 2 bases at V and 2 bases at J, with 6 bases in the middle. Germline V CDR1 and CDR2: MNHNS, SASEGT. The CDR3 consists of 13 residues.

The CDR3 sequence is CASSSMSGSGTEAFF. DNA for the CDR3: TGTGCCAGCAGCTCAATGTCGGGTAGCGGCACTGAAGCTTTCTTT. This chain connects TRBV7-2 to TRBJ1-1; D is unresolved. CDR1 and CDR2 (germline): SGHTA, FQGNSA. This CDR3 spans 15 amino acids. V dropped 4 bases and J dropped 4 bases, with 16 bases sitting between them.